Here is one T cell receptor (beta chain) with its context. The data are from a study of T cell changes during pregnancy in multiple sclerosis. Only in-frame clones appear in the TCRdb table, and some are missing; sequencing was by immunoSEQ multiplex PCR. The sample comprises tens of thousands of clones, roughly nine tenths of which are singletons, and 6.9% rests with the top ten. This specimen consisted of CD8+ T cells from peripheral blood mononuclear cells, obtained in the second trimester of pregnancy. The sequence derives from a female donor with multiple sclerosis, enrolled in a pregnancy study.

As DNA, the CDR3 is TGTGCCAGCAGTTTATTGGGGACTAGCGGGAGTGAGACCCAGTACTTC. Amino acid sequence: CASSLLGTSGSETQYF. The V gene is TRBV27, the J gene TRBJ2-5; 14 bases map to TRBD2. CDR3 size: 16 residues. In germline, CDR1 is MNHEY, CDR2 SMNVEV (reference sequence). The V segment lost 1 base and the J segment 5 bases; nucleotides outside the gene matches: 3.